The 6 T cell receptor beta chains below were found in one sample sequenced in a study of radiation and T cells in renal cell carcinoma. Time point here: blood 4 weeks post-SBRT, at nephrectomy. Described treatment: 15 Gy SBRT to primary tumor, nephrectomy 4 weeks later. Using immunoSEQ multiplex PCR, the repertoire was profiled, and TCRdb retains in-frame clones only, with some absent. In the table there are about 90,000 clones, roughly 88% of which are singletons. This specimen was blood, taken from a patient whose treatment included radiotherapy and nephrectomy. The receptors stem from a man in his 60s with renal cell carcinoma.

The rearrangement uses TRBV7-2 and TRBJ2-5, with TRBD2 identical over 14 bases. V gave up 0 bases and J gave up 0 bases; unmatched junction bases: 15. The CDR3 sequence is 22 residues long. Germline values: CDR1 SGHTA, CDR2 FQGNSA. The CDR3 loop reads CASSLAGSAGLAGARYQETQYF. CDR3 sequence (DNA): TGTGCCAGCAGCTTAGCCGGCTCTGCGGGACTAGCGGGAGCTAGGTACCAAGAGACCCAGTACTTC.

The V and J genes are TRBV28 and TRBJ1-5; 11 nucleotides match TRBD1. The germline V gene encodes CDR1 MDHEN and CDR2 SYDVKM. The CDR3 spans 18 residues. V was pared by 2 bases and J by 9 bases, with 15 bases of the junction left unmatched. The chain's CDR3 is CASSLPSGTGGPKRPQHF. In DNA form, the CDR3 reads TGTGCCAGCAGTTTACCTTCCGGGACAGGGGGTCCTAAGCGGCCCCAGCATTTT.

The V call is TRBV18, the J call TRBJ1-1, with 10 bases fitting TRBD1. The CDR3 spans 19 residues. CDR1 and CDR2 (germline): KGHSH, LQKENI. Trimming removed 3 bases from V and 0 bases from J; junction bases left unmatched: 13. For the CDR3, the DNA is TGTGCCAGCTCACCTCGACCGGGACAGGGGCCTTTCATGAACACTGAAGCTTTCTTT. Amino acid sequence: CASSPRPGQGPFMNTEAFF.

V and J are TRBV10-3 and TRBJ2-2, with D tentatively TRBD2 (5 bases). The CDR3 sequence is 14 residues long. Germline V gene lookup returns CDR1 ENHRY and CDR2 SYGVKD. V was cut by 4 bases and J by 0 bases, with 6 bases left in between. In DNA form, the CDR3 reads TGTGCCATCAGTGGGACTTCGAACACCGGGGAGCTGTTTTTT. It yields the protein CAISGTSNTGELFF.

In DNA form, the CDR3 reads TGTGCCAGCAGTGAAGACAGGGAACTTGGAGCTTTCTTT. It yields the protein CASSEDRELGAFF. The chain joins TRBV6-1 to TRBJ1-1, with a weak D call TRBD1 (6 bases). Trimming shortened V by 1 base and J by 10 bases, and 13 bases separated the two germline ends. Germline CDR1 is MNHNS and CDR2 is SASEGT. CDR3 length: 13 amino acids.

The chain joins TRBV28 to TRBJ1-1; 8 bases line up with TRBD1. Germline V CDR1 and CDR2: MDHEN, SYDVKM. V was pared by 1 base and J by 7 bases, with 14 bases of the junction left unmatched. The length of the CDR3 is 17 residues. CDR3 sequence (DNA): TGTGCCAGCAGTTTATTAGGGACAGGAGGAACGGACTTTGAAGCTTTCTTT. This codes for CASSLLGTGGTDFEAFF.